This TCR beta chain emerged from a study of blood T cell repertoires in COVID-19. The overall study: Acute-phase and convalescent COVID-19 samples originated in the United States, Italy and Spain. T cells, B-cell-depleted T cells, or PBMCs provided the cDNA or gDNA that served as material.

The CDR3 is 17 amino acids. CDR1 MGHDK and CDR2 SYGVNS come from the germline V gene. V was clipped by 1 base and J by 4 bases, with 17 bases between them. Original methodology: Counts of nucleated cells, estimated from reference gene primer amplification, were obtained. Produced via immunoSEQ multiplex PCR; TCRdb's table is partial and in-frame only. The V and J calls and the clone size are those of that table, but D and trimming were determined from the DNA. Among some 200,000 clones listed, around 81% were seen once. Seattle patients were enrolled during active infection and followed longitudinally.

The V and J genes are TRBV25-1 and TRBJ1-3; unclear D gene. What was sequenced was peripheral blood. The TCR was taken from a woman older than 75 with COVID-19, enrolled during active disease. The CDR3 DNA sequence: TGTGCCAGCAGTGAATTGGTGGGCCCAAGAAGGGGAAACACCATATATTTT. This encodes CASSELVGPRRGNTIYF.